This T cell receptor (beta chain) comes out of a study of post-analysis software for immune sequencing data (dated by TCRdb to about 2015). The study in broad terms: Relapsing-remitting, secondary progressive and progressive-relapsing multiple sclerosis were recorded as disease courses, and subtype annotation was lacking for some patients. A subset of samples was prepared in parallel using single-end sample barcoding, then pooled and co-amplified after Illumina adapter ligation. Patient repertoires were compared against roughly 10 previously published healthy control repertoires from donors aged 6 to 25 years.

CDR1 and CDR2 (SQVTM, ANQGSEA) derive from the germline V gene. Trimming takes 8 bases off V and 6 bases off J; junction bases not matched to a gene: 6. The CDR3 numbers 12 residues from cysteine through phenylalanine. The only DNA kept is the CDR3, 36 bases in frame from the first base. To demonstrate the VDJtools post-analysis software, TCR beta repertoires were profiled from the peripheral blood of about 13 young patients with multiple sclerosis. The patients with multiple sclerosis were children and adolescents between about 6 and 17 years of age. In this sample, this clonotype turned up a few times. The antigen it recognizes is unknown. No much larger clone exists at a distance of one base, and base qualities are not known. Beyond this particular receptor, the publication reports: Direct clustering with F measure revealed strong co-clustering of samples prepared in the same batch, which led to a batch-effect correction. The multiple sclerosis patient group was slightly younger than the control group. Significantly lower normalized Chao1 diversity was found in multiple sclerosis patients than in controls, suggesting substantial peripheral T-cell clonal expansion. Patients showed significantly higher frequencies than controls for about five TRBV segments, among them TRBV5-6, TRBV5-1 and TRBV20-1.

Library creation used PCR. Sequencing used an Illumina HiSeq 2500. Unique molecular identifiers were incorporated into TCR beta cDNA libraries to reduce PCR and sequencing biases. Roughly 0.5 million cDNA molecules were obtained per 1 to 10 million input T cells, so each molecule approximated one T cell. The patient libraries were prepared and sequenced with the same protocol used for the earlier healthy control dataset. Within a given batch, samples were prepared together, multiplexed and sequenced on the same HiSeq lane. The authors processed their data as follows. Raw barcoded reads were processed with MIGEC, discarding single-read molecular identifier groups before consensus assembly and CDR3 extraction. VDJtools was used for post-analysis of the clonotype tables, and diversity was normalized by down-sampling every dataset to the size of the smallest sample. To correct batch-related cross-sample contamination, repertoire overlap clustering matched CDR3 amino acid sequences but not nucleotide sequences. The public reads were run again by TCRdb, first through fastp at Q25 and then through MiXCR, and only productive beta chains were kept. One record per CDR3 amino acid sequence lists the most common genes and DNA. The V and J calls shown here were made by TCRdb, not taken from the authors' results. For this sample there are hundreds of thousands of distinct CDR3 sequences; about 32% appear just once. Of the sample, 0.55% to 0.65% is held by the ten largest clones.

Sequenced: blood. Recombination joined TRBV29-1 with TRBJ1-5; the junction holds 8 bases that match TRBD1. The receptor was derived from a girl between 5 and 17 years old with multiple sclerosis. The CDR3 in this case is CSPQGGSQPQHF. The nucleotide sequence is given as TGCAGCCCACAGGGGGGGAGTCAGCCCCAGCATTTT.